A single T cell receptor beta chain is shown here with its context. The CDR3 totals 15 residues. Trimming at V came to 7 bases and at J to 4 bases, leaving 11 bases not matched to a gene. In germline, CDR1 is MNHNS, CDR2 SASEGT. This record comes from a study of cytomegalovirus exposure and HLA in healthy donors. PCR primers comprised 60 Vbeta and 13 Jbeta primers. Sequenced by immunoSEQ multiplex PCR; TCRdb stores in-frame clones only, minus some. The table records under 200,000 clones, roughly nine tenths of them present only once. This sequence was found in a woman aged 25 to 39 in good health and CMV-seronegative. Sequencing input: PBMCs. The rearrangement links TRBV6-1 to TRBJ1-1; 8 nucleotides match TRBD1. The CDR3 loop reads CASNDRGRASTEAFF. The CDR3 DNA sequence: TGTGCCAGCAATGACAGGGGACGAGCCTCCACTGAAGCTTTCTTT.